The rows below give T cell receptor beta chains drawn from one sample of a study of tumor-infiltrating lymphocytes in oesophageal squamous cell carcinoma. TCRdb processed the PCR reads anew with MiXCR; each CDR3 protein has one entry. The data contain tens of thousands of distinct CDR3 sequences, more than 30% of them singletons. Sequencing was done on a sample of esophageal tumor tissue. The source is a male donor with esophageal squamous cell carcinoma. Each CDR3 is given with its conserved first and last residue. The D gene is left open where the match is weak. Clone sizes are given selectively: once, few, many, or a class where the clone is expanded.

size	D	V	J	CDR3	DNA
many	-	TRBV7-7	TRBJ2-3	CASSLMGHPDTQYF	TGTGCTAGCAGCTTAATGGGTCATCCCGATACGCAGTATTTT
-	-	TRBV7-3	TRBJ2-1	CASSLERSSSYNEQFF	TGTGCCAGCAGCTTAGAGCGGAGTTCCTCCTACAATGAGCAGTTCTTC
many	-	TRBV5-1	TRBJ1-5	CASSLAYNQPQHF	TGCGCCAGCAGCTTGGCTTACAATCAGCCCCAGCATTTT
many	-	TRBV6-6	TRBJ2-2	CASSYSVRGSTGELFF	TGTGCCAGCAGTTACTCGGTTAGGGGAAGCACCGGGGAGCTGTTTTTT
many	TRBD2	TRBV19	TRBJ2-1	CASSRQREGQEQFF	TGTGCCAGTAGCCGGCAGCGGGAGGGCCAAGAGCAGTTCTTC
-	-	TRBV12-3/TRBV12-4	TRBJ2-5	CASSLNGGGQETQYF	TGTGCCAGCAGTTTGAACGGGGGTGGACAAGAGACCCAGTACTTC
-	TRBD2	TRBV11-3	TRBJ2-1	CASSLGLAGGAYEQFF	TGTGCCAGCAGCTTAGGACTAGCGGGAGGAGCGTATGAGCAGTTCTTC
-	-	TRBV20-1	TRBJ2-1	CSVPGRSYNEQFF	TGCAGTGTCCCGGGACGGTCCTACAATGAGCAGTTCTTC
-	-	TRBV7-4	TRBJ2-6	CASSTPRGSGANVLTF	TGTGCCAGCAGCACCCCCAGGGGCTCTGGGGCCAACGTCCTGACTTTC
many	TRBD2	TRBV6-4	TRBJ2-3	CASSDSDRGGPDTQYF	TGTGCCAGCAGTGACTCTGACCGGGGGGGCCCAGATACGCAGTATTTT
few	TRBD2	TRBV27	TRBJ2-2	CASSQTSGGGANTGELFF	TGTGCCAGCAGTCAGACTAGCGGGGGGGGGGCGAACACCGGGGAGCTGTTTTTT
-	-	TRBV11-3	TRBJ2-3	CASSLGIPSDTQYF	TGTGCCAGCAGCTTAGGCATTCCTTCTGATACTCAGTATTTT
many	-	TRBV5-4	TRBJ2-1	CASSLASKGLFTYNEQFF	TGTGCCAGCAGCTTAGCTAGTAAGGGACTTTTTACCTACAATGAGCAGTTCTTC
many	-	TRBV7-3	TRBJ2-7	CASSLKGGGNEQYF	TGTGCCAGCAGCTTAAAAGGTGGGGGCAACGAGCAGTACTTC
many	-	TRBV6-1	TRBJ2-6	CATTQGSGANVLTF	TGTGCCACCACACAGGGCTCTGGGGCCAACGTCCTGACTTTC
many	-	TRBV6-6	TRBJ2-5	CASSYGETQYF	TGTGCCAGCAGTTACGGTGAGACCCAGTACTTC
-	-	TRBV7-3	TRBJ2-2	CASSLIPLDTGELFF	TGTGCCAGCAGCTTAATCCCCCTGGACACCGGGGAGCTGTTTTTT
few	-	TRBV7-8	TRBJ2-3	CASSFSATQYF	TGTGCCAGCAGTTTCTCAGCTACGCAGTATTTT
many	TRBD2	TRBV2	TRBJ2-5	CASSDNLAGFQETQYF	TGTGCCAGCAGTGATAACCTAGCGGGGTTTCAAGAGACCCAGTACTTC
many	TRBD2	TRBV6-2/TRBV6-3	TRBJ2-1	CASSYSLASGVLYNEQFF	TGTGCCAGCAGTTACTCCTTGGCTAGCGGGGTATTATACAATGAGCAGTTCTTC
few	-	TRBV7-2	TRBJ2-7	CASSSGVSHEQYF	TGTGCCAGCAGCTCGGGGGTTTCCCATGAGCAGTACTTC
medium-sized	TRBD1	TRBV7-3	TRBJ2-1	CASSKGQGAYNEQFF	TGTGCCAGCAGCAAGGGACAGGGGGCCTACAATGAGCAGTTCTTC
medium-sized	-	TRBV7-2	TRBJ1-5	CASSLSWVSNQPQHF	TGTGCCAGCAGCTTATCTTGGGTCAGCAATCAGCCCCAGCATTTT
once	TRBD1	TRBV7-8	TRBJ1-6	CASSPRQGAGSPLHF	TGTGCCAGCAGCCCCCGACAGGGGGCCGGTTCACCCCTCCACTTT
medium-sized	-	TRBV7-2	TRBJ2-1	CASSYLRWQGMFEQFF	TGTGCCAGCAGCTACCTCCGGTGGCAGGGGATGTTTGAGCAGTTCTTC
many	TRBD2	TRBV7-3	TRBJ2-3	CASSLLAGGPDLTDTQYF	TGTGCCAGCAGCTTGCTAGCGGGAGGGCCAGACCTCACAGATACGCAGTATTTT
-	-	TRBV9	TRBJ2-6	CASSVVLNFYIRVKLGANVLTF	TGTGCCAGCAGCGTAGTTTTAAACTTTTACATTAGGGTCAAGTTGGGGGCCAACGTCCTGACTTTC
once	-	TRBV6-6	TRBJ2-3	CASSYGSSVDTQYF	TGTGCCAGCAGTTACGGGTCTAGCGTAGATACGCAGTATTTT
-	-	TRBV7-2	TRBJ2-7	CASTPGGEQYF	TGTGCCAGCACCCCCGGCGGTGAGCAGTACTTC
-	-	TRBV7-2	TRBJ2-7	CASSRPRILGNEQYF	TGTGCCAGCAGCCGACCCCGAATCTTGGGGAACGAGCAGTACTTC
-	-	TRBV6-6	TRBJ2-1	CASSSPGLHDNEQFF	TGTGCCAGCAGTTCACCGGGACTCCACGACAATGAGCAGTTCTTC
-	-	TRBV7-6	TRBJ2-7	CASSLRGGREYQNYEQYF	TGTGCCAGCAGCCTACGAGGTGGTCGGGAGTACCAAAACTACGAGCAGTACTTC
many	-	TRBV12-3/TRBV12-4	TRBJ2-7	CASSPENSYEQYF	TGTGCCAGCAGTCCAGAGAACTCCTACGAGCAGTACTTC
many	-	TRBV27	TRBJ2-5	CASSRGGQLRETQYF	TGTGCCAGCTCTCGCGGAGGACAGCTGAGGGAGACCCAGTACTTC